The table lists the clone carrying this T cell receptor (beta chain) with a few counts. The TCRbeta library was prepared with unique molecular identifiers. One entry per CDR3 protein, called by TCRdb with MiXCR from the PCR reads. This table holds over 550,000 distinct CDR3 sequences, approximately 10% found once. The CDR3 is made up of 14 amino acids. V lost 3 bases to trimming and J lost 1 base, with 7 bases between them. CDR1 is SEHNR, CDR2 FQNEAQ, per germline (reference sequence). The data were taken from a study of T-cell reconstitution after alpha-beta-depleted transplantation in children. V and J are TRBV7-9 and TRBJ2-4; D gene uncertain. The sample here was PBMCs from the stem cell graft donor, taken from the stem cell graft. The sequence came from a human donor who donated a stem cell graft to a child with acute myeloid leukemia. In nucleotides, the CDR3 is TGTGCCAGCAGCTTCCTGGGGGCCAAAAACATTCAGTACTTC. It encodes CASSFLGAKNIQYF.